The 8 T cell receptor beta chains below come from one sample, sequenced in a study of blood T cells in healthy people across ages. A second PCR of about 6 to 11 cycles used a sample-barcoded 5' primer and a J-beta primer mix. In TCRdb, the 5' RACE reads were re-called with MiXCR into one record per CDR3 protein. The sample records 1.5 million or so distinct CDR3 sequences, roughly 43% being singletons. Sequencing used blood. The receptors originated from a woman aged 18-30 years in good health.

The chain uses TRBV30 and TRBJ1-5; D is possibly TRBD1 (5 bases). The CDR3 is 13 amino acids. V was clipped by 4 bases and J by 4 bases, with 11 bases between them. In germline, CDR1 is GTSNPN, CDR2 SVGIG (reference sequence). In DNA, the CDR3 is TGTGCCTGGAAGGGGCAGAGAAATCAGCCCCAGCATTTT. It encodes CAWKGQRNQPQHF.

This clonotype was counted between two and nine times. The rearrangement links TRBV11-2 to TRBJ2-6, with 10 bases that match TRBD1. CDR1 and CDR2 from the germline V gene are SGHAT and FQNNGV. This CDR3 has 17 residues. V shed 2 bases and J 4 bases; nucleotides not matched to a gene: 5. Written as DNA, the CDR3 is TGTGCCAGCAGCTTAAAGGGACAGGGGTTAGGGGCCAACGTCCTGACTTTC. Protein product: CASSLKGQGLGANVLTF.

This rearrangement joins TRBV4-2 to TRBJ2-7; D might be TRBD2 (5 bases). This CDR3 spans 15 amino acids. Trimming cost V 1 base and J 3 bases, with 13 bases left between them. Germline CDR1 is LGHNA and CDR2 is YNFKEQ. CDR3 sequence (DNA): TGTGCCAGCAGCCAAGGAATTAGCGCGAACTACGAGCAGTACTTC. It specifies CASSQGISANYEQYF.

The CDR3 sequence: CASSLRSGYSGNTIYF. The CDR3, as DNA: TGTGCCAGCAGTTTAAGATCAGGGTACTCTGGAAACACCATATATTTT. V and J are TRBV28 and TRBJ1-3, with D perhaps TRBD1 (5 bases). Trimming took 2 bases from V and 0 from J, leaving 11 bases between them. CDR3 length: 16 residues. Germline-derived CDR1 and CDR2 are MDHEN and SYDVKM.

This clonotype was observed once. Since a much larger clone is just one base distant, this may be a read error. V is TRBV4-3 and J is TRBJ2-3, with 7 nucleotides matching TRBD2. The CDR3 length is 16 residues. Germline-derived CDR1 and CDR2 are LGHNA and YSLEER. CDR3 in DNA: TGCGCCGGCAGCCAGACGGTGGGAGGGCACCTAGATACGCAGTATTTT. Its protein product is CAGSQTVGGHLDTQYF.

The rearrangement joins TRBV29-1 to TRBJ1-2; 7 bases align to TRBD1. After removal of 7 bases from V and 2 bases from J, the junction contained 16 bases not matched to a gene. Germline V gene sequence: CDR1 SQVTM, CDR2 ANQGSEA. The CDR3 loop spans 16 amino acids. The CDR3 is CSAGGFGQALNYGYTF. Written as DNA, the CDR3 is TGCAGCGCCGGAGGGTTCGGACAGGCCCTGAACTATGGCTACACCTTC.

The chain uses TRBV12-3 or TRBV12-4 and TRBJ1-5; 8 bases are shared with TRBD1. The CDR3 runs to 15 residues. V trimming: 6 bases; J trimming: 6 bases; junction bases outside the gene matches: 10. This CDR3 is CASSPRQGRIQPQHF. CDR3 sequence (DNA): TGTGCCAGCAGCCCTAGACAGGGGAGGATTCAGCCCCAGCATTTT.

This clonotype was seen at least ten times. The chain recombines TRBV7-2 with TRBJ2-1; 7 nucleotides agree with TRBD2. CDR1 and CDR2 from the germline V gene are SGHTA and FQGNSA. The length of the CDR3 is 13 residues. Losses at the gene ends were 1 base for V and 10 bases for J; bases not matched to a gene: 4. The CDR3 region has the DNA TGTGCCAGCAGCTTAGATACGGGACTAGAGCAGTTCTTC. It encodes CASSLDTGLEQFF.